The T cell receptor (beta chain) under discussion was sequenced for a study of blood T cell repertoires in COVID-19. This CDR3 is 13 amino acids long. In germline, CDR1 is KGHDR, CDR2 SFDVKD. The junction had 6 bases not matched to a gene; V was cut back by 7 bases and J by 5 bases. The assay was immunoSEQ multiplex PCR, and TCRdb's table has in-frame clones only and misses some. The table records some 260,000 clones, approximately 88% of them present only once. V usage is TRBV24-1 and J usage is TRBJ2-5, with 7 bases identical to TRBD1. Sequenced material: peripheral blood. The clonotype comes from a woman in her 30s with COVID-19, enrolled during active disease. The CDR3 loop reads CATRMTGWETQYF. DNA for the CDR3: TGTGCCACCAGGATGACAGGGTGGGAGACCCAGTACTTC.